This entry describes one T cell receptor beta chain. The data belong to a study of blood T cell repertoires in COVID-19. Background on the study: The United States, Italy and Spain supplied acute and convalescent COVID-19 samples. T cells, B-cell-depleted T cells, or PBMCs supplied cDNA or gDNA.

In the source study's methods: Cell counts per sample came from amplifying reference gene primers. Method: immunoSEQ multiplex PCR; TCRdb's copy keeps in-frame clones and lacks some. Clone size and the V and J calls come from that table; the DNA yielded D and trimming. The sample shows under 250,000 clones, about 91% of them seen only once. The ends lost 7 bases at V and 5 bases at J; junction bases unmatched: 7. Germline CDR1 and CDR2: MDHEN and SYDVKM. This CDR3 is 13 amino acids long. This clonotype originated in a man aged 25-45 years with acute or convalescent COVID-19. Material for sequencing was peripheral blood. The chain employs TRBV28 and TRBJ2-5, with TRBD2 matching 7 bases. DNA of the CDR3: TGTGCCAGCAAGGCGGGGGATCGGGAGACCCAGTACTTC. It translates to CASKAGDRETQYF.